This T cell receptor (beta chain) was identified in a study of beta chain features in type 1 diabetes. Study-level information: What patients shared with healthy donors was a similar profile of age, gender and cell yields. Over all samples combined, 90 million to 140 million sorted cells were examined.

Reverse transcription of all isolated RNA meant that expressed TCRB transcripts were sequenced. The repertoire was sequenced with immunoSEQ multiplex PCR; TCRdb's copy has only in-frame clones and lacks some. The repertoire includes more than 550,000 clones, over 11% of them detected once, and roughly 0.04% sits in the top ten. Points on this clone: What it binds is unknown.

The study's findings and limits: When Type 1 diabetes patients were examined, their TCRB CDR3s proved moderately but significantly shorter in all four CD4+ subsets. These data did not resolve whether HLA type affects TCRB rearrangement.

Via the markers CD45RO/CCR7/CD25/CD127/CD95/CD27, stem cell-like memory, regulatory, central memory and naive CD4+ cells were sorted. V was clipped by 0 bases and J by 3 bases; unmatched bases: 10. Germline loops: CDR1 SGDLS, CDR2 YYNGEE. This CDR3 spans 17 amino acids. Sequencing was carried out using naive CD4+ T cells from blood. This receptor was identified in a man aged 18 to 29 with type 1 diabetes. The rearrangement uses TRBV9 and TRBJ2-7; 9 nucleotides line up with TRBD2. The chain's CDR3 is CASSVGDSGRPIYEQYF. CDR3 DNA sequence: TGTGCCAGCAGCGTAGGGGATAGCGGGAGACCGATCTACGAGCAGTACTTC.